These T cell receptor beta chains were read from a single sample in a study of T cells expressing NK-cell markers. TCRdb re-called the 5' RACE reads and gives one entry per CDR3 protein, without DNA. This table lists fewer than 200,000 distinct CDR3 sequences. The source material was blood T cells: a sorted CD56 or NKG2C T cell subset, CD4+ or CD8+ T cells, or bulk PBMC T cells (not recorded which). The receptors shown here come from a woman between 18 and 70 years old in good health. The CDR3 runs from the conserved cysteine through the conserved F or W. Each record gives: clone size, J gene, V gene, CDR3 protein. For some rows the clone size is stated as once, few or many, or as a class when expanded; others skip it.

size: .
J: TRBJ2-3
V: TRBV12-3/TRBV12-4
CDR3: CASSRIGDRGTDTQYF

size: .
J: TRBJ2-3
V: TRBV24-1
CDR3: CATSDLGEGPSGHTDTQYF

size: medium-sized
J: TRBJ2-3
V: TRBV12-3/TRBV12-4
CDR3: CASSFGSASTDTQYF

size: .
J: TRBJ2-7
V: TRBV2
CDR3: CASSSDREEGEQYF

size: .
J: TRBJ2-1
V: TRBV10-3
CDR3: CAISEGRFYNEQFF

size: .
J: TRBJ1-1
V: TRBV20-1
CDR3: CSAYRQYTEAFF

size: .
J: TRBJ1-1
V: TRBV10-3
CDR3: CAITRDANTEAFF

size: .
J: TRBJ2-5
V: TRBV12-3/TRBV12-4
CDR3: CASSLWAGPQETQYF

size: .
J: TRBJ1-4
V: TRBV7-9
CDR3: CASSLAEAHEKLFF

size: .
J: TRBJ1-4
V: TRBV11-2
CDR3: CASSQTGTGPEKLFF

size: .
J: TRBJ2-3
V: TRBV12-3/TRBV12-4
CDR3: CASSKDIRGATDTQYF

size: .
J: TRBJ1-3
V: TRBV21-1
CDR3: CASSNGGGQALGNTIYF

size: .
J: TRBJ2-1
V: TRBV5-1
CDR3: CASSLSTSGRGDNEQFF

size: .
J: TRBJ2-5
V: TRBV15
CDR3: CATSSRGGQETQYF

size: .
J: TRBJ2-1
V: TRBV20-1
CDR3: CSASSPYNEQFF

size: .
J: TRBJ2-5
V: TRBV5-1
CDR3: CASSLGSSGVETQYF

size: .
J: TRBJ1-1
V: TRBV20-1
CDR3: CSAVGLVTEAFF

size: .
J: TRBJ1-3
V: TRBV7-6
CDR3: CASSLSTAYSGNTIYF

size: medium-sized
J: TRBJ2-1
V: TRBV27
CDR3: CASSLKGGGLGEQFF

size: .
J: TRBJ1-1
V: TRBV7-3
CDR3: CASSLLGQRSTEAFF

size: .
J: TRBJ1-1
V: TRBV5-1
CDR3: CASSLNNRENTEAFF

size: .
J: TRBJ2-2
V: TRBV7-2
CDR3: CASSPRLAGVTGELFF

size: .
J: TRBJ2-2
V: TRBV18
CDR3: CASSPRGQRNTGELFF

size: .
J: TRBJ1-4
V: TRBV5-1
CDR3: CASSPGRVDEKLFF

size: .
J: TRBJ2-2
V: TRBV3-1
CDR3: CASSRKLQQRELFF

size: .
J: TRBJ2-3
V: TRBV5-1
CDR3: CASSTDRLTDTQYF

size: .
J: TRBJ2-7
V: TRBV5-5
CDR3: CASSPGGQLRTGYEQYF

size: .
J: TRBJ2-1
V: TRBV18
CDR3: CASSPRQPSNEQFF

size: .
J: TRBJ2-1
V: TRBV6-1
CDR3: CASSEMFGTSGSNEQFF

size: .
J: TRBJ2-1
V: TRBV20-1
CDR3: CSGGRRESLYEQFF

size: .
J: TRBJ2-2
V: TRBV9
CDR3: CASSVDSGANTGELFF

size: .
J: TRBJ1-1
V: TRBV13
CDR3: CASSTQTGRGTEAFF

size: .
J: TRBJ1-6
V: TRBV7-9
CDR3: CASSLAGVGSPLHF

size: .
J: TRBJ2-3
V: TRBV20-1
CDR3: CSASSGGTDTQYF

size: .
J: TRBJ1-1
V: TRBV12-3/TRBV12-4
CDR3: CASILPQVNTEAFF

size: .
J: TRBJ2-5
V: TRBV20-1
CDR3: CSAPRRTSGQETQYF

size: .
J: TRBJ1-2
V: TRBV5-1
CDR3: CASSYSEGVNGYTF

size: .
J: TRBJ1-2
V: TRBV4-1
CDR3: CASSNSGTGFYTF

size: .
J: TRBJ2-1
V: TRBV2
CDR3: CASSEQGAGKNEQFF

size: .
J: TRBJ2-1
V: TRBV7-9
CDR3: CASSPRGSSDNEQFF

size: .
J: TRBJ2-1
V: TRBV9
CDR3: CASSVWEIGYNEQFF

size: .
J: TRBJ2-7
V: TRBV4-1
CDR3: CASSQGTSGRPSSYEQYF

size: .
J: TRBJ2-1
V: TRBV12-3/TRBV12-4
CDR3: CASSLAGAYNEQFF

size: .
J: TRBJ2-7
V: TRBV27
CDR3: CATAQGLGAYEQYF

size: .
J: TRBJ1-2
V: TRBV12-3/TRBV12-4
CDR3: CASSPLRQNSYTF

size: .
J: TRBJ2-2
V: TRBV3-1
CDR3: CASSQEGWNTGELFF